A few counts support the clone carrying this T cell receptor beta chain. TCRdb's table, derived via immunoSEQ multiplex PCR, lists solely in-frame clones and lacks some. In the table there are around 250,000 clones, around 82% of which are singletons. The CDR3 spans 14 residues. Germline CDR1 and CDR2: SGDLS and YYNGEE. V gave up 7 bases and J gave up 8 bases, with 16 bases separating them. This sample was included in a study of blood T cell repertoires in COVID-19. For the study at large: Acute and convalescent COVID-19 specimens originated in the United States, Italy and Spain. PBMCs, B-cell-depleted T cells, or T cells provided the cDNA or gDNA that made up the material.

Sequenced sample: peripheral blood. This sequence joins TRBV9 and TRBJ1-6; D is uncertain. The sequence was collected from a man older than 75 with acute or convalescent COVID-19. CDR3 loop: CASQRVFGDSPLHF. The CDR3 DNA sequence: TGTGCCAGCCAACGGGTCTTCGGGGATTCACCCCTCCACTTT.